Following are 26 T cell receptor beta chains from one sample sequenced in a study of blood T cell repertoires in COVID-19. Clones were read by immunoSEQ multiplex PCR, and TCRdb kept only the in-frame ones, dropping some. The sample consists of roughly 90,000 clones, approximately 88% of them appearing once. The sample taken for sequencing was peripheral blood. The receptor set was obtained from a woman of 80 years or more with active or convalescent COVID-19.

The chain recombines TRBV6-5 with TRBJ1-4, with D unresolved. V was clipped by 2 bases and J by 4 bases, with 8 bases between them. The CDR3 length is 14 residues. Germline loops: CDR1 MNHEY, CDR2 SVGAGI. The CDR3 protein is CASSYSAYNEKLFF. The CDR3 region has the DNA TGTGCCAGCAGTTACAGCGCCTATAATGAAAAACTGTTTTTT.

The table lists this clone with a count of one. The V gene is TRBV7-8, the J gene TRBJ2-2; 8 positions agree with TRBD1. CDR1 and CDR2 (germline): SGHVS, FQNEAQ. The CDR3 covers 18 residues. Trimming took 1 base from V and 1 from J; bases not matched to a gene: 8. CDR3 residues: CASSLGYTGQVNTGELFF. CDR3 sequence (DNA): TGTGCCAGCAGCTTAGGGTACACGGGACAGGTGAACACCGGGGAGCTGTTTTTT. Based on the CDR3 plus reference TRBV7-8 and TRBJ2-2, the full variable domain is GAGVSQSPRYKVAKRGQDVALRCDPISGHVSLFWYQQALGQGPEFLTYFQNEAQLDKSGLPSDRFFAERPEGSVSTLKIQRTQQEDSAVYLCASSLGYTGQVNTGELFFGEGSRLTVL.

The V call is TRBV3-1 (or the pseudogene TRBV3-2), the J call TRBJ1-5, with D hard to call. Germline V gives CDR1 LGHDT, CDR2 YNNKEL (reference sequence). The CDR3 loop spans 12 amino acids. Trimming took off 1 base at V and 9 bases at J, with 7 bases between the two ends. The DNA for the CDR3 is TGTGCCAGCAGCCAAGCAGCAGGGCCCCAGCATTTT. This translates into CASSQAAGPQHF.

This clone was seen a handful of times. V is TRBV2 and J is TRBJ1-1, with TRBD1 identical over 10 bases. Germline CDR1 SNHLY, CDR2 FYNNEI. Trimming at V came to 6 bases and at J to 5 bases, leaving 12 bases not matched to a gene. The length of the CDR3 is 16 residues. This CDR3 is CASSDMGTGAWTEAFF. Written as DNA, the CDR3 is TGTGCCAGCAGCGATATGGGGACAGGGGCTTGGACTGAAGCTTTCTTT.

This chain connects TRBV5-4 to TRBJ2-1; the D gene is possibly TRBD2 (6 bases). Between the trimmed V and J ends, which lost 4 bases and 3 bases, there was a span of 11 bases. The CDR3 spans 14 residues. Germline CDR1 and CDR2: SGHNT and YYREEE (reference sequence). The CDR3 DNA sequence: TGTGCCAGCAGCCCCCGCGGGAACTACAATGAGCAGTTCTTC. It codes for CASSPRGNYNEQFF.

The rearrangement links TRBV7-3 to TRBJ1-1; D is perhaps TRBD1 (6 bases). Germline V gene lookup returns CDR1 SGHTA and CDR2 FQGTGA. The V gene lost 4 bases and the J gene lost 11 bases, with 17 bases spanning the gap. This CDR3 region has 13 residues. The chain's CDR3 is CASSYEGAGEAFF. CDR3 nucleotide sequence: TGTGCCAGCAGCTATGAAGGGGCAGGGGAGGCTTTCTTT.

This chain connects TRBV6-5 to TRBJ1-6, with 8 bases that match TRBD1. V was clipped by 7 bases and J by 6 bases; unmatched bases: 8. The germline V gene has CDR1 MNHEY and CDR2 SVGAGI. The CDR3 covers 15 residues. The CDR3 sequence is CASNRDRSINSPLHF. In DNA, the CDR3 is TGTGCCAGCAACAGGGACAGGTCCATTAATTCACCCCTCCACTTT.

The chain recombines TRBV5-1 with TRBJ2-1; 8 positions agree with TRBD2. Germline loops: CDR1 SGHRS, CDR2 YFSETQ. The CDR3 is 16 residues long. The junction had 9 bases not matched to a gene; V was cut back by 0 bases and J by 7 bases. Here the CDR3 reads CASSLVPAGVSNEQFF. CDR3 in DNA: TGCGCCAGCAGCTTGGTTCCAGCGGGAGTTTCAAATGAGCAGTTCTTC.

V is TRBV30 and J is TRBJ1-1; perhaps TRBD1 as D (6 bases). CDR1 GTSNPN and CDR2 SVGIG come from the germline V gene (reference sequence). V was trimmed by 0 bases and J by 3 bases, leaving 8 bases between them. The CDR3 runs 13 residues. The CDR3 DNA sequence: TGTGCCTGGAGTGTAGGGACACACACTGAAGCTTTCTTT. Translated: CAWSVGTHTEAFF.

The rearrangement joins TRBV18 to TRBJ1-1; D call uncertain. In germline, CDR1 is KGHSH, CDR2 LQKENI. The CDR3 has 14 amino acids. V lost 2 bases, J lost 1 base, and 8 bases lay in between. The CDR3 DNA reads as TGTGCCAGCTCACCAGGGCAGAAGAACACTGAAGCTTTCTTT. Protein product: CASSPGQKNTEAFF.

The chain uses TRBV28 and TRBJ1-5; TRBD1 might be the D (5 bases). There are 18 residues in the CDR3. V was cut by 5 bases and J by 2 bases, with 22 bases left in between. Germline V gives CDR1 MDHEN, CDR2 SYDVKM. DNA for the CDR3: TGTGCCAGCAGTCCAGGCGGCGGGGGATCAGGCGGCAATCAGCCCCAGCATTTT. Amino acids: CASSPGGGGSGGNQPQHF.

DNA for the CDR3: TGTGCCAGCAGCTCAGGACAGCTCAACGGTGAAAAACTGTTTTTT. It yields the protein CASSSGQLNGEKLFF. V is TRBV7-2 and J is TRBJ1-4; TRBD1 might be the D (6 bases). Per the germline V gene, CDR1 is SGHTA and CDR2 is FQGNSA. This CDR3 comprises 15 residues. Trimming took 4 bases from V and 7 from J, leaving 16 bases between them. Based on the CDR3 plus reference TRBV7-2 and TRBJ1-4, the full variable domain is GAGVSQSPSNKVTEKGKDVELRCDPISGHTALYWYRQSLGQGLEFLIYFQGNSAPDKSGLPSDRFSAERTGGSVSTLTIQRTQQEDSAVYLCASSSGQLNGEKLFFGSGTQLSVL.

The chain combines TRBV19 with TRBJ2-1; D may be TRBD1 (5 bases). Germline assignment: CDR1 LNHDA and CDR2 SQIVND (reference sequence). This CDR3 has 13 amino acids. Trimming removed 5 bases from V and 8 bases from J, with 13 bases in between. The chain's CDR3 is CASSWFLGDEQFF. The CDR3 DNA sequence: TGTGCCAGTAGTTGGTTTCTAGGGGATGAGCAGTTCTTC.

The J gene is TRBJ1-2, the V gene TRBV11-2; 8 bases map to TRBD1. The CDR3 spans 15 residues. The V gene's germline CDR1 is SGHAT and CDR2 FQNNGV. J lost 8 bases, V lost 2 bases, and 10 bases had no gene match. As DNA, the CDR3 is TGTGCCAGCAGCTTAAGTGGACAGGGTGTGTGGGGCTACACCTTC. Residues: CASSLSGQGVWGYTF.

The count of this clone is one. CDR3 loop: CASTRERGWRGYTF. CDR3 nucleotides: TGTGCCAGCACCAGGGAAAGGGGCTGGCGTGGCTACACCTTC. The chain has TRBV28 and TRBJ1-2; D is perhaps TRBD1 (5 bases). The V end was cut by 7 bases, the J end by 7 bases, with 19 bases between. There are 14 residues in the CDR3. Germline loops: CDR1 MDHEN, CDR2 SYDVKM.

This rearrangement joins TRBV6-5 to TRBJ1-2; TRBD1 is a possible D gene (6 bases). Germline CDR1 and CDR2: MNHEY and SVGAGI. V was pared by 0 bases and J by 1 base, with 12 bases between. This CDR3 comprises 16 residues. CDR3 residues: CASSYSQGLHNYGYTF. For the CDR3, the DNA is TGTGCCAGCAGTTACTCTCAGGGGCTGCATAACTATGGCTACACCTTC.

The chain combines TRBV19 with TRBJ2-3, with TRBD2 matching 9 bases. Looked up from germline, CDR1 is LNHDA and CDR2 is SQIVND (reference sequence). CDR3 length: 15 residues. Trimming removed 5 bases from V and 3 bases from J; junction bases left unmatched: 6. DNA for the CDR3: TGTGCCAGTAGTCGGGGTCTAGCGGGGACAGATACGCAGTATTTT. It translates to CASSRGLAGTDTQYF. Drawing the rest from reference TRBV19 and TRBJ2-3, the complete variable domain is DGGITQSPKYLFRKEGQNVTLSCEQNLNHDAMYWYRQDPGQGLRLIYYSQIVNDFQKGDIAEGYSVSREKKESFPLTVTSAQKNPTAFYLCASSRGLAGTDTQYFGPGTRLTVL.

This clone showed up just once. The chain uses TRBV27 and TRBJ1-2; the D gene is possibly TRBD1 (5 bases). Germline lookup yields CDR1 MNHEY and CDR2 SMNVEV (reference sequence). Trimming took 1 base from V and 0 from J, leaving 18 bases between them. This CDR3 region has 18 residues. CDR3 sequence: CASSLFAGQNIPNYGYTF. CDR3 DNA sequence: TGTGCCAGCAGTTTATTCGCCGGACAAAACATCCCTAACTATGGCTACACCTTC.

This rearrangement joins TRBV6-6 to TRBJ1-1, with D possibly TRBD1 on 6 matching bases. Per the germline V gene, CDR1 is MNHNY and CDR2 is SVGAGI (reference sequence). The CDR3 length is 13 residues. Trimming took 5 bases from V and 4 from J, leaving 11 bases between them. CDR3 sequence: CASSQQGFTEAFF. In DNA, the CDR3 is TGTGCCAGCAGTCAACAGGGCTTCACTGAAGCTTTCTTT.

This sequence joins TRBV15 and TRBJ1-6, with 8 bases fitting TRBD1. This CDR3 comprises 15 residues. With 3 bases clipped from V and 10 bases from J, the junction kept 8 bases outside the gene matches. The V gene's germline CDR1 is LNHNV and CDR2 YYDKDF (reference sequence). The CDR3 sequence is CATSSRQGLGSPLHF. CDR3 in DNA: TGTGCCACCAGCAGTAGACAGGGGCTAGGATCACCCCTCCACTTT.

CDR3 coding DNA: TGTGCCAGCAGTGAAGTGCGGGGGGGGAAAGAGACCCAGTACTTC. As protein: CASSEVRGGKETQYF. The chain carries TRBV2 and TRBJ2-5; 9 bases agree with TRBD2. The CDR3 has 15 amino acids. Looked up from germline, CDR1 is SNHLY and CDR2 is FYNNEI. J lost 3 bases, V lost 1 base, and 3 bases had no gene match.

This chain links TRBV21-1 with TRBJ2-2; TRBD2 is taken as the D call from the table, unchecked against the DNA. TRBV21-1 is a pseudogene. The CDR3 is made up of 18 amino acids. The chain's CDR3 is CASMTGTSGVANTGELFF. Written as DNA, the CDR3 is TGTGCCAGCATGACCGGGACTAGCGGGGTAGCGAACACCGGGGAGCTGTTTTTT.

The sample holds a few counts of this clone. The chain has TRBV19 and TRBJ1-4; 7 bases are shared with TRBD1. The CDR3 contains 16 residues. V shed 3 bases and J 4 bases; nucleotides not matched to a gene: 8. Germline V CDR1 and CDR2: LNHDA, SQIVND (reference sequence). The CDR3 is CASSIGQALGNEKLFF. In DNA, the CDR3 is TGTGCCAGTAGTATCGGACAGGCCTTGGGTAATGAAAAACTGTTTTTT.

The gene calls are TRBV21-1 and TRBJ2-6; TRBD1 is the table's D call and was not checked against the DNA. TRBV21-1 corresponds to a pseudogene. The CDR3 runs 20 residues. CDR3 amino acids: CASSKPFWGQGFFGANVLTF. CDR3 sequence (DNA): TGTGCCAGCAGCAAACCATTTTGGGGACAGGGGTTCTTTGGGGCCAACGTCCTGACTTTC.

This chain connects TRBV7-8 to TRBJ1-5, with 10 bases lining up with TRBD1. From germline, CDR1 is SGHVS and CDR2 FQNEAQ. This CDR3 has 16 residues. Trimming removed 5 bases from V and 5 bases from J; junction bases left unmatched: 9. CDR3 loop: CASSILTGGHYQPQHF. The CDR3 DNA follows: TGTGCCAGCAGCATCCTGACAGGGGGCCACTATCAGCCCCAGCATTTT.

The J gene is TRBJ2-1, the V gene TRBV9; D perhaps matches TRBD2 (5 bases). Trimming left V 3 bases short and J 8 bases short, with 18 bases between. The length of the CDR3 is 15 residues. CDR1 and CDR2 (germline): SGDLS, YYNGEE. CDR3 sequence: CASSASERTGDEQFF. CDR3 nucleotides: TGTGCCAGCAGCGCCTCGGAAAGAACCGGGGATGAGCAGTTCTTC.